This T cell receptor (beta chain) comes out of a study of blood T cell repertoires in COVID-19. Study context: T cells, B-cell-depleted T cells, or PBMCs provided the cDNA or gDNA that served as material.

This clone was seen a few times. The CDR3 is made up of 15 amino acids. The trim removed 6 bases at V and 6 bases at J, leaving 6 bases unmatched. Germline CDR1 SNHLY, CDR2 FYNNEI. As processed by the authors: Using reference gene primer amplification, nucleated cell counts were estimated. Some clones are missing from TCRdb's copy, which holds only in-frame ones; the method was immunoSEQ multiplex PCR. That table furnishes V, J and clone size, whereas the DNA furnished D and trimming. Of a few hundred thousand clones listed, approximately 88% are singletons. The material sequenced was peripheral blood. The chain joins TRBV2 to TRBJ2-3; TRBD2 agrees at 13 bases. The source is a woman under 40 with COVID-19, enrolled during active disease. CDR3 sequence reads: CASSPTSGRSDTQYF. The CDR3, as DNA: TGTGCCAGCAGCCCGACTAGCGGGAGGTCCGATACGCAGTATTTT.